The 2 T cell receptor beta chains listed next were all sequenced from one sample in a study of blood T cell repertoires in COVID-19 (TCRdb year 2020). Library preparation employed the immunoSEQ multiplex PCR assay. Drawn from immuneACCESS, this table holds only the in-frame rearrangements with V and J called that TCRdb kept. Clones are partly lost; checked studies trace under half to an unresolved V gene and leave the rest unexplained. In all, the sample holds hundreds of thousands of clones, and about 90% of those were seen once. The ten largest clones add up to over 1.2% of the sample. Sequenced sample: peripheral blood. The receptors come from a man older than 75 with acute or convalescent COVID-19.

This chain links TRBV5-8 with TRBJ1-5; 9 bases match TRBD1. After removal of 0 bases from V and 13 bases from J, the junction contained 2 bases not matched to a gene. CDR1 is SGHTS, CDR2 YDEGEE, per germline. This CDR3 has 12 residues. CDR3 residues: CASSLDRGLQHF. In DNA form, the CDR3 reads TGTGCCAGCAGCTTGGACAGGGGGCTTCAGCATTTT.

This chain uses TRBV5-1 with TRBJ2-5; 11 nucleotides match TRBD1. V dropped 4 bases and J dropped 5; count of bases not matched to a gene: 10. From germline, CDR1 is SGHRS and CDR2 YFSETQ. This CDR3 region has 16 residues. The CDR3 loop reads CASSLRTGGDGETQYF. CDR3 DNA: TGCGCCAGCAGCCTGAGGACAGGGGGCGACGGGGAGACCCAGTACTTC.